Each of the 20 T cell receptor beta chains below was sequenced from the same sample in a study of T cells in Graves' hyperthyroidism and ophthalmopathy (dated by TCRdb to the late 2010s). The library was obtained by multiplex PCR. Sequencing was performed on an Illumina HiSeq 2000. The TCR beta CDR3 regions were amplified from the RNA transcripts. The first round of RT-PCR for the TCR CDR3 was performed with the HTBI primer set and the Qiagen OneStep RT-PCR kit. TCRdb trimmed public reads at Q25 via fastp, called clones via MiXCR and kept in-frame beta chains. For every CDR3 protein sequence, its rows merge into one entry that carries the most common genes and DNA. For this sample the table gives roughly 250,000 distinct CDR3 sequences, of which about 20% were detected only once. The ten largest clones capture about 60% of the sample. Sample: blood. Source of these receptors: a man aged 30 to 39 with Graves' ophthalmopathy.

This clonotype appeared a few times. The rearrangement joins TRBV2 to TRBJ2-2, with TRBD1 identical over 8 bases. The V gene's germline CDR1 is SNHLY and CDR2 FYNNEI. Germline trimming cut 7 bases from V and 4 bases from J; bases unmatched to any gene: 8. The CDR3 has 15 amino acids. The chain's CDR3 is CASNKDRESTGELFF. CDR3 DNA: TGTGCCAGCAATAAGGACAGGGAGAGCACCGGGGAGCTGTTTTTT.

The rearrangement joins TRBV7-8 to TRBJ2-1, with 14 nucleotides matching TRBD2. The length of the CDR3 is 15 residues. Trimming cost V 6 bases and J 9 bases; bases outside gene matches: 7. CDR1 is SGHVS and CDR2 is FQNEAQ in the germline V gene. Here the CDR3 DNA reads TGTGCCAGCAGTTGGACTAGCGGGAGGCTGAGTGAGCAGTTCTTC. Amino acids: CASSWTSGRLSEQFF.

In this sample, this clonotype turned up many times. The rearrangement joins TRBV11-2 to TRBJ2-3; TRBD2 matches at 9 bases. Germline CDR1 and CDR2: SGHAT and FQNNGV. V shed 5 bases and J 6 bases; nucleotides not matched to a gene: 6. The CDR3 extends over 14 amino acids. Here the CDR3 DNA reads TGTGCCAGCAGCACCACTAGCGGGCTGGATACGCAGTATTTT. Translated, it gives CASSTTSGLDTQYF.

This clonotype was seen ten or more times. The V gene is TRBV2, the J gene TRBJ2-7; no definite D call. Trimming cost V 6 bases and J 3 bases, with 9 bases left between them. The CDR3 runs to 12 residues. The germline CDR1 and CDR2 sequences are SNHLY and FYNNEI. The CDR3 nucleotides are TGTGCCAGCAGATCCGGGTACTACGAGCAGTACTTC. Amino acid sequence: CASRSGYYEQYF.

The CDR3 nucleotides read TGTGCCAGTAGTATAGATCGGGGGGCGCGGGGCAATCAGCCCCAGCATTTT. It specifies CASSIDRGARGNQPQHF. V usage is TRBV19 and J usage is TRBJ1-5; the D gene is possibly TRBD1 (6 bases). This CDR3 comprises 17 residues. Trimming shortened V by 0 bases and J by 2 bases, and 14 bases separated the two germline ends. Germline CDR1 LNHDA, CDR2 SQIVND (reference sequence). Full variable domain (remainder filled in from reference TRBV19 and TRBJ1-5): DGGITQSPKYLFRKEGQNVTLSCEQNLNHDAMYWYRQDPGQGLRLIYYSQIVNDFQKGDIAEGYSVSREKKESFPLTVTSAQKNPTAFYLCASSIDRGARGNQPQHFGDGTRLSIL.

V gene TRBV7-9 combines with J gene TRBJ2-1, with D possibly matching TRBD2 (5 bases). Looked up from germline, CDR1 is SEHNR and CDR2 is FQNEAQ (reference sequence). This CDR3 region has 14 residues. The V end was cut by 4 bases, the J end by 0 bases, with 7 bases between. CDR3 bases: TGTGCCAGCAGCTGGGAGAGCTCCTACAATGAGCAGTTCTTC. This encodes CASSWESSYNEQFF.

Many counts were recorded for this clonotype. This chain links TRBV12-3 or TRBV12-4 with TRBJ2-3, with D possibly being TRBD2 (6 bases). The CDR3 contains 15 residues. V was shortened by 3 bases and J by 1 base, with 11 bases between the two germline ends. The CDR3 nucleotides are TGTGCCAGCAGTTTTGGGGACTTGCGCACAGATACGCAGTATTTT. It specifies CASSFGDLRTDTQYF.

This clonotype was found many times. The chain employs TRBV6-4 and TRBJ1-5, with TRBD1 matching 7 bases. V lost 2 bases and J lost 1; bases outside the gene matches: 8. This CDR3 contains 17 residues. The V gene's germline CDR1 is MRHNA and CDR2 SNTAGT. The CDR3 is CASSDTAQTGSNQPQHF. Written as DNA, the CDR3 is TGTGCCAGCAGTGACACTGCGCAGACAGGGAGCAATCAGCCCCAGCATTTT.

This clonotype was detected ten times or more. The V gene is TRBV28, the J gene TRBJ1-1, with 7 bases that match TRBD1. Germline CDR1 is MDHEN and CDR2 is SYDVKM. The CDR3 consists of 17 residues. The J segment lost 5 bases and the V segment lost 5 bases, leaving 17 bases of the junction unmatched. In nucleotides, the CDR3 is TGTGCCAGCAGTCCCTCTGTTGGCAGGGGGTACCATACTGAAGCTTTCTTT. Its protein is CASSPSVGRGYHTEAFF.

The J gene is TRBJ2-1, the V gene TRBV11-3; 7 bases agree with TRBD2. Losses at the gene ends were 5 bases for V and 7 bases for J; bases not matched to a gene: 11. From germline, CDR1 is SGHNT and CDR2 YENEEA. This CDR3 contains 15 residues. CDR3 in amino acids: CASSISAGVSNEQFF. The CDR3 DNA follows: TGTGCCAGCAGCATATCCGCGGGAGTGTCAAATGAGCAGTTCTTC.

The J gene is TRBJ2-7, the V gene TRBV28, with TRBD2 matching over 12 bases. Trimming cost V 5 bases and J 5 bases; bases outside gene matches: 10. Germline V gives CDR1 MDHEN, CDR2 SYDVKM. This CDR3 contains 16 residues. The CDR3 DNA is TGTGCCAGCAGTCCTACTTCCAGACTAGCGGGAGACGAGCAGTACTTC. This gives the protein CASSPTSRLAGDEQYF.

This chain connects TRBV20-1 to TRBJ2-3; D perhaps matches TRBD2 (7 bases). The V end was cut by 0 bases, the J end by 10 bases, with 23 bases between. The CDR3 totals 16 residues. CDR1 is DFQATT and CDR2 is SNEGSKA in the germline V gene (reference sequence). The CDR3 bases are TGCAGTGCTAGAGATCGGATAGCGGGTGTCAAGGGGGCGCAGTATTTT. Residues: CSARDRIAGVKGAQYF.

This chain joins TRBV4-1 and TRBJ2-1; D may be TRBD1 (6 bases). This CDR3 region has 15 residues. Per the germline V gene, CDR1 is MGHRA and CDR2 is YSYEKL. V gave up 8 bases and J gave up 0 bases, with 14 bases separating them. DNA of the CDR3: TGCGCCAGCGGACCCGGGACACACTCCTACAATGAGCAGTTCTTC. It specifies CASGPGTHSYNEQFF.

This clonotype was counted ten times or more. The gene calls are TRBV18 and TRBJ1-1; D not certain. Germline lookup yields CDR1 KGHSH and CDR2 LQKENI. The CDR3 runs to 14 residues. The V and J ends lost 0 bases and 1 base respectively, with 6 bases between them. CDR3 loop: CASSPPSGNTEAFF. The CDR3 DNA is TGTGCCAGCTCACCACCGAGTGGGAACACTGAAGCTTTCTTT.

This clonotype was seen more than once but under ten times. V gene TRBV27 combines with J gene TRBJ2-7; the D gene is possibly TRBD1 (6 bases). CDR1 is MNHEY and CDR2 is SMNVEV in the germline V gene (reference sequence). This CDR3 comprises 16 residues. V lost 5 bases and J 0 bases, leaving 17 bases between the germline ends. The CDR3 protein is CASSPGTRLNSYEQYF. The DNA for the CDR3 is TGTGCCAGCAGTCCGGGGACACGCCTGAACTCCTACGAGCAGTACTTC.

The chain has TRBV30 and TRBJ2-3; 7 bases align to TRBD1. Germline values: CDR1 GTSNPN, CDR2 SVGIG (reference sequence). J lost 7 bases, V lost 2 bases, and 6 bases had no gene match. This CDR3 is 13 amino acids long. The CDR3 DNA follows: TGTGCCTGGAGTCCCTACAGGGGATATACGCAGTATTTT. It codes for CAWSPYRGYTQYF.

This clonotype came up a few times. The chain recombines TRBV6-1 with TRBJ2-1; 10 bases are shared with TRBD1. The trim removed 7 bases at V and 6 bases at J, leaving 9 bases unmatched. Germline V gives CDR1 MNHNS, CDR2 SASEGT. The CDR3 has 15 amino acids. In DNA form, the CDR3 reads TGTGCCAGCACTCTTCCGGGACAGGGGTCCAATGAGCAGTTCTTC. This sequence encodes CASTLPGQGSNEQFF.

The CDR3 protein is CASSGPDYEQYF. In DNA form, the CDR3 reads TGTGCCTCCTCGGGCCCCGACTACGAGCAGTACTTC. The rearrangement uses TRBV27 and TRBJ2-7; no definite D call. This CDR3 region has 12 residues. The germline CDR1 and CDR2 sequences are MNHEY and SMNVEV (reference sequence). Trimming removed 11 bases at V and 3 bases at J, with 14 bases between.

This clonotype was counted ten times or more. The chain combines TRBV3-1 with TRBJ1-5, with D unclear. The ends were cut back, 0 bases at V and 6 bases at J, with 6 bases in the middle. CDR3 length: 13 amino acids. Germline lookup yields CDR1 LGHDT and CDR2 YNNKEL (reference sequence). The CDR3, as DNA: TGTGCCAGCAGCCAAGATCGGGTTCAGCCCCAGCATTTT. Amino acid sequence: CASSQDRVQPQHF. Using reference TRBV3-1 and TRBJ1-5 for the parts outside the CDR3, the full variable domain is DTAVSQTPKYLVTQMGNDKSIKCEQNLGHDTMYWYKQDSKKFLKIMFSYNNKELIINETVPNRFSPKSPDKAHLNLHINSLELGDSAVYFCASSQDRVQPQHFGDGTRLSIL.

This clonotype came up many times. The rearrangement joins TRBV18 to TRBJ2-1; 12 nucleotides align to TRBD2. This CDR3 region has 16 residues. V lost 6 bases and J lost 6; bases outside the gene matches: 9. Germline lookup yields CDR1 KGHSH and CDR2 LQKENI. CDR3 sequence (DNA): TGTGCCAGCTCCTCGAGGCTAGCGGGAGGGCCCAATGAGCAGTTCTTC. Its protein product is CASSSRLAGGPNEQFF. The variable domain in full, with the rest retrieved from reference TRBV18 and TRBJ2-1, is NAGVMQNPRHLVRRRGQEARLRCSPMKGHSHVYWYRQLPEEGLKFMVYLQKENIIDESGMPKERFSAEFPKEGPSILRIQQVVRGDSAAYFCASSSRLAGGPNEQFFGPGTRLTVL.